A single sample is the source of the 19 T cell receptor beta chains below, sequenced in a study of metastatic and nonmetastatic thyroid tumors. Using MiXCR, TCRdb reanalyzed the PCR reads. The sample has 11,000 to 15,000 clones, 3.6% seen once. Thyroid surgery took place with no prior treatment in any patient. The material sequenced was tumor tissue. These receptors were collected from a female donor with papillary thyroid cancer or a benign thyroid nodule (not recorded which). Some clones in this sample may be carry-over from other donors' samples.

This clone turned up a few times. CDR3 DNA sequence: TGCAGTGCCCCAGATCGTAGGACAGCGAACACCGGGGAGCTGTTTTTT. It is translated as CSAPDRRTANTGELFF. The chain joins TRBV20-1 to TRBJ2-2; the D gene is possibly TRBD1 (6 bases). Germline lookup yields CDR1 DFQATT and CDR2 SNEGSKA (reference sequence). The CDR3 runs 16 residues. V lost 6 bases and J lost 0, with 17 bases in between.

In this sample, this clone turned up a few times. J is TRBJ1-2 and V is TRBV7-9; 7 bases align to TRBD1. Per germline, CDR1 SEHNR and CDR2 FQNEAQ (reference sequence). CDR3 size: 15 residues. Germline trimming cut 3 bases from V and 7 bases from J; bases unmatched to any gene: 11. CDR3 region: CASSFGYRGPAGYTF. As DNA, the CDR3 is TGTGCCAGCAGCTTCGGCTACAGGGGCCCCGCTGGCTACACCTTC. The whole variable domain, remainder taken from reference TRBV7-9 and TRBJ1-2, is DTGVSQNPRHKITKRGQNVTFRCDPISEHNRLYWYRQTLGQGPEFLTYFQNEAQLEKSRLLSDRFSAERPKGSFSTLEIQRTEQGDSAMYLCASSFGYRGPAGYTFGSGTRLTVV.

The V and J genes are TRBV12-5 and TRBJ2-7; 7 bases map to TRBD2. The germline V gene encodes CDR1 LGHNT and CDR2 FRNRAP. V dropped 3 bases and J dropped 2; count of bases not matched to a gene: 13. This CDR3 contains 17 residues. This CDR3 is CASGFQGGTTSPYEQYF. The CDR3, as DNA: TGTGCTAGTGGTTTCCAAGGAGGAACGACTAGCCCCTACGAGCAGTACTTC.

The V and J genes are TRBV6-2 or TRBV6-3 and TRBJ2-7; 12 positions match TRBD2. There are 16 residues in the CDR3. V shed 7 bases, J shed 2 bases, and the junction held 9 bases outside the gene matches. Germline assignment: CDR1 MNHEY and CDR2 SVGEGT. The CDR3 bases are TGTGCCAGCATACCGACTAGCGGGAGAACTGCCTACGAGCAGTACTTC. It translates to CASIPTSGRTAYEQYF.

A remark on this clone: At one end the junction does not follow the germline gene, possibly because of a read error. V and J are TRBV6-1 and TRBJ2-5; D remains ambiguous. Per germline, CDR1 MNHNS and CDR2 SASEGT. The CDR3 covers 15 residues. The DNA for the CDR3 is TGTGCCAGCAGCAGAACGGATGGGGTCGCGGAGACCAAGTACTTC. It is translated as CASSRTDGVAETKYF.

Within the sample, this clone is medium-sized. This chain connects TRBV19 to TRBJ1-6; the D is unclear. CDR3 size: 13 residues. V gave up 5 bases and J gave up 4 bases, with 6 bases separating them. Germline CDR1 and CDR2: LNHDA and SQIVND (reference sequence). The CDR3 reads CASSRGYNSPLHF. The DNA of the CDR3 is TGTGCCAGTAGTCGAGGGTATAATTCACCCCTCCACTTT. Looking up the rest from reference TRBV19 and TRBJ1-6 gives the full variable domain: DGGITQSPKYLFRKEGQNVTLSCEQNLNHDAMYWYRQDPGQGLRLIYYSQIVNDFQKGDIAEGYSVSREKKESFPLTVTSAQKNPTAFYLCASSRGYNSPLHFGNGTRLTVT.

The chain couples TRBV5-1 to TRBJ2-2, with 11 bases matching TRBD1. Germline CDR1 reads SGHRS; CDR2 reads YFSETQ. V dropped 5 bases and J dropped 3; count of bases not matched to a gene: 9. The CDR3 is 17 amino acids. The CDR3 is CASSWTGGGTDTGELFF. As DNA, the CDR3 is TGCGCCAGCAGTTGGACAGGGGGCGGGACTGACACCGGGGAGCTGTTTTTT.

This clone was recorded at least ten times. J is TRBJ2-3 and V is TRBV5-8; TRBD2 agrees at 9 bases. This CDR3 has 14 residues. J was trimmed by 5 bases and V by 1 base; bases with no gene match: 2. Germline V lookup: CDR1 SGHTS, CDR2 YDEGEE. CDR3 bases: TGTGCCAGCAGCTTGTCGCGGGAGGGAGATACGCAGTATTTT. Translating it yields CASSLSREGDTQYF.

This clone has more than one count but fewer than ten. V usage is TRBV20-1 and J usage is TRBJ1-5; 7 bases are a match to TRBD1. Germline CDR1 and CDR2: DFQATT and SNEGSKA (reference sequence). This CDR3 is built from 16 residues. The junction had 11 bases not matched to a gene; V was cut back by 0 bases and J by 6 bases. The CDR3 bases are TGCAGTGCTAGAGAGTTTGGGCCAGGGGGAAGTCAGCCCCAGCATTTT. Amino acids: CSAREFGPGGSQPQHF.

For the CDR3, the DNA is TGTGCCAGCAGCCTAGGAGGAGCGGGAGGGCCCTCGCAGTTCTTC. Protein product: CASSLGGAGGPSQFF. The V gene is TRBV12-3 or TRBV12-4, the J gene TRBJ2-1; 10 positions match TRBD2. With V trimmed by 6 bases and J by 12 bases, 14 bases remained unmatched. There are 15 residues in the CDR3.

In this sample, this clone turned up a few times. The chain carries TRBV12-3 or TRBV12-4 and TRBJ2-1; D is unresolved. The V end lost 3 bases, the J end lost 4 bases, and 7 bases lay between the germline ends. This CDR3 has 13 amino acids. CDR3 residues: CASSLGIYNEQFF. In DNA, the CDR3 is TGTGCCAGCAGTTTGGGTATTTACAATGAGCAGTTCTTC.

The V call is TRBV28, the J call TRBJ1-1; TRBD1 matches 7 bases. Trimming took 5 bases from V and 8 from J; bases not matched to a gene: 11. Germline V gene sequence: CDR1 MDHEN, CDR2 SYDVKM. There are 14 residues in the CDR3. CDR3: CASSLQGPKGEAFF. The DNA of the CDR3 is TGTGCCAGCAGTCTACAGGGGCCGAAGGGAGAAGCTTTCTTT.

J is TRBJ2-1 and V is TRBV6-1; D uncertain. Germline assignment: CDR1 MNHNS and CDR2 SASEGT. With 7 bases removed from V and 0 bases from J, the gap between germline ends came to 13 bases. This CDR3 spans 15 amino acids. As DNA, the CDR3 is TGTGCCAGCACCGACTGGGCGGACTCCTACAATGAGCAGTTCTTC. Translated: CASTDWADSYNEQFF.

The sample holds a few counts of this clone. V gene TRBV2 combines with J gene TRBJ2-7, with 10 bases identical to TRBD2. V was clipped by 6 bases and J by 5 bases; unmatched bases: 7. Per the germline V gene, CDR1 is SNHLY and CDR2 is FYNNEI. The CDR3 runs to 14 residues. The CDR3 coding sequence is TGTGCCAGCAGAACCGGGACTAGCGATCACGAGCAGTACTTC. Translated: CASRTGTSDHEQYF.

This clone turned up a few times. The V gene is TRBV6-2 or TRBV6-3, the J gene TRBJ2-1; D might be TRBD1 or TRBD2, each matching 5 bases. CDR1 and CDR2 (germline): MNHEY, SVGEGT. Trimming took 6 bases from V and 7 from J, leaving 7 bases between them. This CDR3 comprises 11 residues. The CDR3 bases are TGTGCCAGCAGGGGGGAGAATGAGCAGTTCTTC. Its protein is CASRGENEQFF.

This clone was picked up a small number of times. The sample contains more than one DNA sequence encoding this CDR3. V usage is TRBV6-1 and J usage is TRBJ1-5; a weak D match, TRBD1 (6 bases). V lost 0 bases, J lost 4 bases, and 13 bases lay in between. In germline, CDR1 is MNHNS, CDR2 SASEGT. This CDR3 has 16 amino acids. CDR3 residues: CASSEAVRGLNQPQHF. CDR3 sequence (DNA): TGTGCCAGCAGTGAAGCGGTCAGGGGTCTTAATCAGCCCCAGCATTTT.

CDR3 in DNA: TGTGCCAGCAGTACCGTATGGATAAGCGGGAGTTCCTACGAGCAGTACTTC. Translation: CASSTVWISGSSYEQYF. The V gene is TRBV12-3 or TRBV12-4, the J gene TRBJ2-7; 8 positions agree with TRBD2. The CDR3 runs 17 residues. With V trimmed by 5 bases and J by 1 base, 13 bases remained unmatched.

This clone has just a few counts. The chain recombines TRBV27 with TRBJ2-7; 10 bases line up with TRBD1. The CDR3 extends over 15 amino acids. Losses at the gene ends were 2 bases for V and 7 bases for J; bases not matched to a gene: 8. From germline, CDR1 is MNHEY and CDR2 SMNVEV (reference sequence). This CDR3 reads CASSLHGQGVKEQYF. The CDR3 DNA follows: TGTGCCAGCAGTTTACACGGACAGGGGGTAAAAGAGCAGTACTTC.

The chain has TRBV6-1 and TRBJ2-3; 7 bases map to TRBD1. The CDR3 has 14 residues. CDR1 and CDR2 (germline): MNHNS, SASEGT. V lost 0 bases, J lost 6 bases, and 3 bases stayed unmatched. In DNA, the CDR3 is TGTGCCAGCAGTGAAGCACACAGGGGTGATACGCAGTATTTT. As protein: CASSEAHRGDTQYF.